The next 2 T cell receptor beta chains were all read from a single sample in a study of spatial heterogeneity in lung cancer. As for time point: sample taken at primary tumor resection. Whole RNA, isolated from tumor, nontumor lung or frozen PBMC, was sequenced without prior sorting. TCRdb used MiXCR to reprocess the 5' RACE reads, holding one entry per CDR3 protein. This table has 95,000 or so distinct CDR3 sequences, over 8.5% appearing once. The sample was PBMCs, taken at surgery. These receptors were obtained from a male donor with early-stage non-small cell lung cancer.

This clonotype has just a few counts. The gene calls are TRBV2 and TRBJ2-1, with 10 bases fitting TRBD1. In germline, CDR1 is SNHLY, CDR2 FYNNEI. Germline trimming cut 6 bases from V and 10 bases from J; bases unmatched to any gene: 9. CDR3 length: 14 amino acids. CDR3 amino acids: CASSKGQGHDEQFF. The CDR3 nucleotides are TGTGCCAGCAGCAAGGGACAGGGGCACGACGAGCAGTTCTTC.

The gene calls are TRBV11-2 and TRBJ1-4; possibly TRBD1 for D (6 bases). This CDR3 has 17 residues. Germline V gene sequence: CDR1 SGHAT, CDR2 FQNNGV. The germline V and J ends were trimmed by 0 bases and 2 bases, with 13 bases remaining between them. CDR3 amino acids: CASSLDRGARTNEKLFF. For the CDR3, the DNA is TGTGCCAGCAGCTTAGATCGGGGGGCCCGCACTAATGAAAAACTGTTTTTT. Based on the CDR3 plus reference TRBV11-2 and TRBJ1-4, the full variable domain is EAGVAQSPRYKIIEKRQSVAFWCNPISGHATLYWYQQILGQGPKLLIQFQNNGVVDDSQLPKDRFSAERLKGVDSTLKIQPAKLEDSAVYLCASSLDRGARTNEKLFFGSGTQLSVL.